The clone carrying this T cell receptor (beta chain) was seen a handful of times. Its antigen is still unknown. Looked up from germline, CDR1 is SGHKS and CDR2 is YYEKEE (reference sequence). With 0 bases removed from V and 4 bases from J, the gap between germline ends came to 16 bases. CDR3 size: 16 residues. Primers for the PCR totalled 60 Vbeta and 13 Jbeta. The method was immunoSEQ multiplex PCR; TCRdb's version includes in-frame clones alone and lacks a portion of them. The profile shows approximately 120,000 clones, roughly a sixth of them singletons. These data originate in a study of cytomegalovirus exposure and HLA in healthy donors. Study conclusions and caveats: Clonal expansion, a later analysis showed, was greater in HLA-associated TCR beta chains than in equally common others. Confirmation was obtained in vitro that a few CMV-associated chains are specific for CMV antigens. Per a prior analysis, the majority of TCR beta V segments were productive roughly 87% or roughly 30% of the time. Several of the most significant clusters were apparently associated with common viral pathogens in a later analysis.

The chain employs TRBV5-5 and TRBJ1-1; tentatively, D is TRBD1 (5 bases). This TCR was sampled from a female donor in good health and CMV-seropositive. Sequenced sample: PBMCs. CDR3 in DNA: TGTGCCAGCAGCTTGGGGGGACGGGAGTGGGTCACTGAAGCTTTCTTT. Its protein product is CASSLGGREWVTEAFF.